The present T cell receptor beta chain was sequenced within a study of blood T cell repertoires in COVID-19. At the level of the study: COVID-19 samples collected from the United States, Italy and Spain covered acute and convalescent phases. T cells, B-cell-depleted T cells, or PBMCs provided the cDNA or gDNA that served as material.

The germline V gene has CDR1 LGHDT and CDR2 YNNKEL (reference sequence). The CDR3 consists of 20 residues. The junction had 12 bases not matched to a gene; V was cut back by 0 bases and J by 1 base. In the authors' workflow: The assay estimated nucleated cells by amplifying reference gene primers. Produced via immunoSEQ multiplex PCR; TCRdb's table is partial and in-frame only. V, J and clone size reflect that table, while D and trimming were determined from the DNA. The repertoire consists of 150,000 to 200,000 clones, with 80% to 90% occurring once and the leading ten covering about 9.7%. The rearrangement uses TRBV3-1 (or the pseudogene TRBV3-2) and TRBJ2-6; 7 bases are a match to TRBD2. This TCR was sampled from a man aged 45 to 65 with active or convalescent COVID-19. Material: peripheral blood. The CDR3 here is CASSQDPGGSTGSGANVLTF. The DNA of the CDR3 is TGTGCCAGCAGCCAAGATCCCGGGGGGTCTACGGGGTCTGGGGCCAACGTCCTGACTTTC.